This T cell receptor (beta chain) was sequenced for a study of vaccination and CD4 T cells after COVID-19 (dated by TCRdb to about 2022). Regarding the study in general: Convalescent patients had a positive SARS-CoV-2 result on nasal swab PCR, and of these patients, several had mild disease and one had severe disease. In the convalescent cohort there were six males and four females, among whom were two Hispanic individuals, seven Caucasians, two Asians and one multiracial person. Each participant got two doses of either the Pfizer-BioNTech BNT162b2 vaccine (n=8) or the Moderna mRNA-1273 vaccine (n=2). Post-COVID blood samples were collected from convalescent patients a median of roughly 100 days after diagnosis, with a range of roughly 30 to 170 days. Post-vaccine blood samples were obtained a median of roughly 75 days after the second vaccine dose, with a range of about 12 to 241 days. The cultures were stimulated with overlapping spike peptide pools from SARS-CoV-2 and from the common cold coronaviruses HCoV-NL63, HCoV-OC43 and HCoV-229E. Control cultures received a CEFX viral epitope pool as the positive control, an HIV-1 Nef peptide pool as the negative control, or no peptide. The spike-specific CD4+ TCR repertoire was compared before and after mRNA vaccination in fewer than eleven COVID-19 convalescent patients and a handful of infection-naive healthy vaccine recipients. What the study reported, not specific to this receptor: In convalescent patients, nearly all vaccine-specific clones (304 of 307) were found to be mono-reactive for SARS-CoV-2 spike rather than cross-reactive with common cold coronaviruses. In convalescent patients, a median roughly 87% of post-vaccine SARS-CoV-2-reactive clones were detected only after vaccination, suggesting vaccine-specific priming. The median count of SARS-CoV-2-reactive clonotypes went up from 20 to 25 after infection to approximately 40 after vaccination, although the change was not significant. The study included relatively few convalescent patients and did not analyze early timepoints after natural infection.

Library preparation employed PCR. At the Johns Hopkins FTIC core, DNA from the cultured CD4+ T cells underwent TCR sequencing with the Oncomine TCR Beta short-read assay. The QIAamp micro DNA kit was used to extract genomic DNA from the cultured CD4+ T cells. Oncomine TCR Beta libraries from cultured CD4+ T cells were pooled with unique dual indexes and sequenced on an Illumina iSeq 100. Turning to the authors' computational methods: Non-productive sequences were removed, and CDR3s not starting with C, not ending with F or W, or shorter than 7 amino acids were discarded. The MANAFEST web application was used to identify antigen-specific clonotypes by comparing peptide-stimulated wells against reference wells and other culture wells. An FDR below 0.05, an odds ratio above 5, and a productive frequency above 0.1% in at least two of three replicate wells were required for clones to be considered positive. Cross-reactive clonotypes were defined as significantly expanded in both SARS-CoV-2 spike wells and at least one common cold coronavirus spike condition. Using R version 3.6.1, CDR3 homology was evaluated through Levenshtein distances (stringdist) along with unrooted phylogenetic trees (ape). TCRdb ran its own pipeline on the public reads, namely fastp trimming at Q25 and MiXCR clone calling, and kept in-frame beta chains. Each CDR3 protein appears once, grouped with its most common genes and DNA. The V and J calls were not made by the authors but by TCRdb's processing. In this sample the table shows roughly 20,000 distinct CDR3 sequences, 50% of which occur a single time. In total, the top ten clones hold around 9.5% of the sample.

The meaning of the sample's treatment or condition label: roughly ten-day PBMC culture with coronavirus spike peptide pools or control peptides (ViraFEST assay). To expand antigen-specific T cells with peptide pools and then pick out the expanded clonotypes through TCR sequencing, the study relied on the ViraFEST assay. The convalescent patients' positive SARS-CoV-2 PCR tests were from March to December 2020, which was before the Alpha, Beta and Delta variants emerged in the United States. Each well held 2 million to 2.5 million PBMCs cultured with approximately 10 ug/ml peptide pools in IMDM containing 5% human AB serum and 7.5 to 10 IU/ml IL-2. On days 3 and 7, half of the culture medium was replaced with fresh IL-2-containing medium. Once the cells had been in culture for roughly 10 days, the EasySep CD4+ T cell isolation kit was used to isolate CD4+ T cells by negative selection. Ficoll-Paque Plus gradient centrifugation was used to isolate PBMCs from whole blood, and the isolated PBMCs were then either used fresh or cryopreserved at -140C. Triplicate wells were generally used for each culture condition.

Notes on this clonotype: Its antigen is not yet known. No base quality information exists; no much larger clone differs at one position.

The CDR3 runs 13 amino acids, cysteine and phenylalanine included. The retained sequence is limited to the CDR3, 39 bases, with the frame set at the first base. CDR1 and CDR2 are read off the germline V gene as MNHNS and SASEGT. V gives up 6 bases and J gives up 5 bases, and the segment between their germline ends measures 10 bases. The chain was built from TRBV6-1 and TRBJ1-4; the D gene identity is not certain. The sequencing sample was made of CD4+ T cells from blood, cultured in vitro. The TCR sequence derives from a human donor who had recovered from COVID-19. Here the CDR3 is given as CASSRLGNEKLFF. The nucleotides are TGTGCCAGCAGCAGATTAGGCAATGAAAAACTGTTTTTT.